The 26 T cell receptor beta chains listed next were all sequenced from one sample in a study of blood T cells in healthy people across ages. It was with a sample-barcoded 5' primer and a J-beta primer mix that a second PCR of roughly 7 to 12 cycles was run. TCRdb re-called the 5' RACE reads with MiXCR, one entry per CDR3 protein. The sample shows some 760,000 distinct CDR3 sequences, 25% of them seen only once. The data were also submitted as part of a second study, on T cells of mothers and their children.

The specimen sequenced was blood. All receptors derive from a boy younger than 18 in good health.

This clonotype was found a few times. The rearrangement links TRBV5-1 to TRBJ2-7, with D perhaps matching TRBD2 (6 bases). The V gene lost 4 bases and the J gene lost 3 bases, with 17 bases spanning the gap. The germline gives CDR1 SGHRS, CDR2 YFSETQ. The CDR3 runs 15 residues. CDR3 residues: CASSGRGKEFYEQYF. The CDR3 bases are TGCGCCAGCAGCGGTCGGGGGAAGGAATTCTACGAGCAGTACTTC.

This clonotype came up a few times. The J gene is TRBJ1-5, the V gene TRBV4-1; D is uncertain. Germline V gene sequence: CDR1 MGHRA, CDR2 YSYEKL. Trimming removed 4 bases at V and 3 bases at J, with 10 bases between. This CDR3 region has 14 residues. The DNA for the CDR3 is TGCGCCAGCAGCCCCGGACGGTACAATCAGCCCCAGCATTTT. Translated, it gives CASSPGRYNQPQHF.

The genes are TRBV29-1 and TRBJ2-1; D ambiguous. CDR1 and CDR2 (germline): SQVTM, ANQGSEA. The V gene lost 4 bases and the J gene lost 4 bases, with 14 bases spanning the gap. This CDR3 is 14 amino acids long. The CDR3 reads CSVAPDPNYNEQFF. As DNA, the CDR3 is TGCAGCGTTGCCCCCGACCCGAATTACAATGAGCAGTTCTTC.

V and J are TRBV7-3 and TRBJ1-6; D is undetermined. V was trimmed by 2 bases and J by 10 bases, leaving 9 bases between them. The CDR3 extends over 13 amino acids. Germline CDR1 and CDR2: SGHTA and FQGTGA. The CDR3 sequence: CASSLGWASPLHF. The CDR3 region has the DNA TGTGCCAGCAGCTTAGGTTGGGCGTCACCCCTCCACTTT. The variable domain in full, with the rest retrieved from reference TRBV7-3 and TRBJ1-6, is GAGVSQTPSNKVTEKGKYVELRCDPISGHTALYWYRQSLGQGPEFLIYFQGTGAADDSGLPNDRFFAVRPEGSVSTLKIQRTERGDSAVYLCASSLGWASPLHFGNGTRLTVT.

The chain joins TRBV29-1 to TRBJ2-2; no clear D. Between the trimmed V and J ends, which lost 8 bases and 2 bases, there was a span of 12 bases. Germline V lookup: CDR1 SQVTM, CDR2 ANQGSEA. The CDR3 extends over 13 amino acids. CDR3 protein: CSIPTSNTGELFF. CDR3 sequence (DNA): TGCAGCATACCGACAAGCAACACCGGGGAGCTGTTTTTT.

For this clonotype: Relative to the germline gene, one junction end is altered; a read error may explain this. The rearrangement links TRBV7-9 to TRBJ2-5; 7 bases line up with TRBD2. This CDR3 has 14 amino acids. CDR1 SEHNR and CDR2 FQNEAQ come from the germline V gene (reference sequence). Here the CDR3 DNA reads TGTGCCAGCAGCTTAGGGAGCGGGAAAGAGATCCAGTACTTC. It encodes CASSLGSGKEIQYF.

In its sample, this clonotype was seen a few times. The chain carries TRBV20-1 and TRBJ2-7; no definite D call. The CDR3 runs 12 residues. With 3 bases removed from V and 3 bases from J, the gap between germline ends came to 9 bases. Looked up from germline, CDR1 is DFQATT and CDR2 is SNEGSKA (reference sequence). The CDR3 DNA follows: TGCAGTGCTAGGGTCGTCAACTACGAGCAGTACTTC. Translation gives CSARVVNYEQYF.

This rearrangement joins TRBV11-1 to TRBJ2-5; D ambiguous. This CDR3 comprises 13 residues. The V end was cut by 6 bases, the J end by 5 bases, with 13 bases between. Germline V gene data show CDR1 as SGHAT and CDR2 as FQDESV (reference sequence). The CDR3 is CASSSDLFETQYF. The CDR3 DNA reads TGTGCCAGCAGTTCGGACCTCTTCGAGACCCAGTACTTC.

This chain joins TRBV20-1 and TRBJ2-7; 12 bases align to TRBD2. Trimming removed 0 bases from V and 7 bases from J; junction bases left unmatched: 10. Germline CDR1 and CDR2: DFQATT and SNEGSKA (reference sequence). The CDR3 is 16 residues long. The CDR3 protein is CSARDRLAGGTGEQYF. CDR3 in DNA: TGCAGTGCTAGAGATCGTCTAGCGGGAGGGACGGGTGAGCAGTACTTC.

J is TRBJ2-1 and V is TRBV7-8; 9 bases fit TRBD2. V lost 3 bases to trimming and J lost 2 bases; unmatched junction nucleotides: 8. Germline V gives CDR1 SGHVS, CDR2 FQNEAQ. The CDR3 is made up of 17 amino acids. As DNA, the CDR3 is TGTGCCAGCAGCTTTCAGGTTGCGGGAGGGGCCTACAATGAGCAGTTCTTC. Translating it yields CASSFQVAGGAYNEQFF.

This chain uses TRBV20-1 with TRBJ2-5; 13 nucleotides line up with TRBD2. After removal of 5 bases from V and 6 bases from J, the junction contained 9 bases not matched to a gene. Germline V lookup: CDR1 DFQATT, CDR2 SNEGSKA (reference sequence). The CDR3 sequence is 15 residues long. This CDR3 reads CSAGGGLAGPKTQYF. CDR3 DNA: TGCAGTGCTGGGGGGGGACTAGCGGGGCCGAAGACCCAGTACTTC.

The rearrangement links TRBV28 to TRBJ2-1, with a possible D match to TRBD2 (6 bases). The germline V and J ends were trimmed by 3 bases and 3 bases, with 9 bases remaining between them. Germline V gene sequence: CDR1 MDHEN, CDR2 SYDVKM. The CDR3 consists of 14 residues. CDR3 sequence: CASSFSGVYNEQFF. DNA for the CDR3: TGTGCCAGCAGTTTTAGCGGAGTCTACAATGAGCAGTTCTTC.

This clonotype was picked up a small number of times. The chain carries TRBV20-1 and TRBJ2-7; TRBD2 might be the D (5 bases). V dropped 1 base and J dropped 4 bases, with 14 bases sitting between them. The germline V gene has CDR1 DFQATT and CDR2 SNEGSKA (reference sequence). This CDR3 contains 14 residues. The CDR3 DNA sequence: TGCAGTGCTAGAGTTCCTCGGGGAGAGTACGAGCAGTACTTC. This sequence encodes CSARVPRGEYEQYF.

This clonotype occurred a few times. The chain is built from TRBV15 and TRBJ2-7, with unresolved D. Between the trimmed V and J ends, which lost 0 bases and 5 bases, there was a span of 14 bases. The CDR3 spans 15 residues. CDR1 is LNHNV, CDR2 YYDKDF, per germline (reference sequence). The CDR3 bases are TGTGCCACCAGCAGAGATCCCCCAGGACCCAACGAGCAGTACTTC. The encoded protein is CATSRDPPGPNEQYF.

This chain links TRBV20-1 with TRBJ2-7; 9 bases fit TRBD2. Germline lookup yields CDR1 DFQATT and CDR2 SNEGSKA (reference sequence). CDR3 length: 14 amino acids. The V and J ends lost 1 base and 4 bases, in that order; junction bases with no gene match: 5. CDR3 nucleotides: TGCAGTGCTAGAGGACTAGCGGATCTTTACGAGCAGTACTTC. The encoded protein is CSARGLADLYEQYF.

The chain combines TRBV24-1 with TRBJ2-3; 9 positions agree with TRBD1. V shed 4 bases, J shed 2 bases, and the junction held 6 bases outside the gene matches. From germline, CDR1 is KGHDR and CDR2 SFDVKD. The CDR3 has 16 amino acids. The CDR3 DNA is TGTGCCACCAGTGACCCGGGACAGGGCCCCACAGATACGCAGTATTTT. Translation gives CATSDPGQGPTDTQYF.

This clonotype occurred a few times. V is TRBV21-1 and J is TRBJ1-5; TRBD1 reflects the table's D call only, with no check against the DNA. TRBV21-1 is classified as a pseudogene. The CDR3 contains 15 residues. CDR3 bases: TGTGCCAGCAGCCCCCCCGGGAGTGGCAATCAGCCCCAGCATTTT. Translating gives CASSPPGSGNQPQHF.

There are many counts of this clonotype. V is TRBV7-3 and J is TRBJ2-5, with TRBD2 identical over 12 bases. V lost 5 bases, J lost 2 bases, and 3 bases stayed unmatched. Germline V gene lookup returns CDR1 SGHTA and CDR2 FQGTGA. The length of the CDR3 is 15 residues. The CDR3 region has the DNA TGTGCCAGCAGCCCCGGGACTAGCGGGCAAGAGACCCAGTACTTC. As protein: CASSPGTSGQETQYF.

This clonotype was picked up a small number of times. This chain connects TRBV6-5 to TRBJ1-5; unclear D gene. CDR3 length equals 11 residues. Looked up from germline, CDR1 is MNHEY and CDR2 is SVGAGI. V lost 10 bases to trimming and J lost 6 bases, with 10 bases between them. CDR3 bases: TGTGCCACGCCAGTTGGTCAGCCCCAGCATTTT. It codes for CATPVGQPQHF.

There are a few counts of this clonotype. An end of the junction differs from the germline gene, which may be a read error. The genes are TRBV28 and TRBJ2-5; D may be TRBD1 (6 bases). The CDR3 is 14 residues long. From germline, CDR1 is MDHEN and CDR2 SYDVKM. CDR3 in DNA: TGTGCCAGCAGTTTACCAGGGGATGTCACATCGGGGTTCTTC. This sequence encodes CASSLPGDVTSGFF.

The chain recombines TRBV29-1 with TRBJ1-2, with 7 bases aligning to TRBD1. With 7 bases clipped from V and 4 bases from J, the junction kept 21 bases outside the gene matches. Germline CDR1 SQVTM, CDR2 ANQGSEA. The CDR3 consists of 17 residues. For the CDR3, the DNA is TGCAGCGCCGAGTTAGGGGGCGTTCTAGGAAGGGGCTATGGCTACACCTTC. Translation gives CSAELGGVLGRGYGYTF.

This clonotype has only a few counts. The genes are TRBV29-1 and TRBJ2-5, with D perhaps matching TRBD1 (6 bases). V was trimmed by 3 bases and J by 5 bases, leaving 22 bases between them. CDR1 is SQVTM, CDR2 ANQGSEA, per germline. This CDR3 has 16 residues. The CDR3: CSVDGDLGASGETQYF. CDR3 in DNA: TGCAGCGTTGACGGCGATCTGGGGGCTTCAGGCGAGACCCAGTACTTC. The full variable domain, rest sourced from reference TRBV29-1 and TRBJ2-5, is SAVISQKPSRDICQRGTSLTIQCQVDSQVTMMFWYRQQPGQSLTLIATANQGSEATYESGFVIDKFPISRPNLTFSTLTVSNMSPEDSSIYLCSVDGDLGASGETQYFGPGTRLLVL.

This clonotype has just a few counts. The chain joins TRBV29-1 to TRBJ2-5; 11 positions agree with TRBD2. Trimming removed 4 bases from V and 5 bases from J; junction bases left unmatched: 6. This CDR3 is 14 amino acids long. CDR1 is SQVTM and CDR2 is ANQGSEA in the germline V gene. The CDR3: CSVALAGGPETQYF. The DNA for the CDR3 is TGCAGCGTTGCCTTAGCGGGAGGGCCGGAGACCCAGTACTTC.

This clonotype was observed at least ten times. The V and J genes are TRBV29-1 and TRBJ2-7; the D gene is possibly TRBD1 (5 bases). CDR3 length: 11 amino acids. V lost 4 bases to trimming and J lost 2 bases, with 6 bases between them. CDR1 is SQVTM, CDR2 ANQGSEA, per germline. CDR3: CSVATAYEQYF. The CDR3 DNA follows: TGCAGCGTTGCGACAGCCTACGAGCAGTACTTC.

The chain has TRBV29-1 and TRBJ1-2; D unresolved. V was cut by 6 bases and J by 7 bases, with 18 bases left in between. CDR3 length: 13 residues. The germline CDR1 and CDR2 sequences are SQVTM and ANQGSEA. CDR3 in amino acids: CSVVQSAPFGYTF. In nucleotides, the CDR3 is TGCAGCGTCGTCCAATCCGCCCCCTTTGGCTACACCTTC.

The rearrangement uses TRBV29-1 and TRBJ2-5; weak D call: TRBD2 (5 bases). CDR1 and CDR2 from the germline V gene are SQVTM and ANQGSEA. V was trimmed by 6 bases and J by 1 base, leaving 9 bases between them. This CDR3 is 12 amino acids long. In nucleotides, the CDR3 is TGCAGCGTCCCCGGGGTCCAAGAGACCCAGTACTTC. Translating gives CSVPGVQETQYF.